The text below deals with one T cell receptor (beta chain). The PCR ran on 60 Vbeta and 13 Jbeta primers. The protocol was immunoSEQ multiplex PCR, while the TCRdb copy is restricted to in-frame clones and leaves out a portion. The sample has 250,000 or so clones; over 90% are singletons. There are 12 residues in the CDR3. V lost 4 bases and J 8 bases, leaving 13 bases between the germline ends. Germline V lookup: CDR1 SGHRS, CDR2 YFSETQ. The data are from a study of cytomegalovirus exposure and HLA in healthy donors. This chain uses TRBV5-1 with TRBJ2-7; D is perhaps TRBD2 (6 bases). This clonotype was obtained from a girl aged 2 to 9 in good health and CMV-seronegative. Sequencing input: PBMCs. The CDR3 protein is CASSAGLSQQYF. CDR3 in DNA: TGCGCCAGCAGCGCGGGACTTTCTCAGCAGTACTTC.